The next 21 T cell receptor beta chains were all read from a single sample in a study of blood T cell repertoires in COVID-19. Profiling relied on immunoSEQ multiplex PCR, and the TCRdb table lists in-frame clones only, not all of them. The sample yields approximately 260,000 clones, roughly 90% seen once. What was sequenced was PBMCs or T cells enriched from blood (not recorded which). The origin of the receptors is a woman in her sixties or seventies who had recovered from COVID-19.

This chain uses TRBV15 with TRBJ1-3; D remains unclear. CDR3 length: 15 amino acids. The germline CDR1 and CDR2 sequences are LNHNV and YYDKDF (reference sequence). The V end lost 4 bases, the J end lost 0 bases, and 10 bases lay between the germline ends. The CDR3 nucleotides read TGTGCCACCAGCAAGGAGAGGTCCTCTGGAAACACCATATATTTT. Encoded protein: CATSKERSSGNTIYF.

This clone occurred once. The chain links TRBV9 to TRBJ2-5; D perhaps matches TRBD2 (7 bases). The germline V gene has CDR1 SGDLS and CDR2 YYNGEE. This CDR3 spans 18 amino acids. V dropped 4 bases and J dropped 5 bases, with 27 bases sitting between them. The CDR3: CASSPGEALARGVETQYF. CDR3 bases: TGTGCCAGCAGCCCAGGGGAGGCACTAGCGAGAGGTGTGGAGACCCAGTACTTC.

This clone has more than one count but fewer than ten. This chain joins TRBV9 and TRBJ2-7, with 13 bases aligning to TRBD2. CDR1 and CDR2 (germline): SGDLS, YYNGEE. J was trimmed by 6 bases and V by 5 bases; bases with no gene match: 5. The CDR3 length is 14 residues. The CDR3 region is CASSLGLAGSEQYF. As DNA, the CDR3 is TGTGCCAGCAGTTTGGGACTAGCGGGGAGCGAGCAGTACTTC. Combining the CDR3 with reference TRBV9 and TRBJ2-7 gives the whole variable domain DSGVTQTPKHLITATGQRVTLRCSPRSGDLSVYWYQQSLDQGLQFLIQYYNGEERAKGNILERFSAQQFPDLHSELNLSSLELGDSALYFCASSLGLAGSEQYFGPGTRLTVT.

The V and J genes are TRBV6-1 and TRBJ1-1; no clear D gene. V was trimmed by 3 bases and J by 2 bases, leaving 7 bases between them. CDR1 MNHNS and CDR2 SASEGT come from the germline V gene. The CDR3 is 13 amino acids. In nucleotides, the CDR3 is TGTGCCAGCAGTGAGACGGGAAACACTGAAGCTTTCTTT. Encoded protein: CASSETGNTEAFF.

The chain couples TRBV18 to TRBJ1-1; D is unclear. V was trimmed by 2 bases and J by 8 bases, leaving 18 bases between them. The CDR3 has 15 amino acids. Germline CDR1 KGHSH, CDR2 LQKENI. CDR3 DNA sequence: TGTGCCAGCTCACCATCCCCCTCCAAGGGAGTGGAAGCTTTCTTT. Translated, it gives CASSPSPSKGVEAFF.

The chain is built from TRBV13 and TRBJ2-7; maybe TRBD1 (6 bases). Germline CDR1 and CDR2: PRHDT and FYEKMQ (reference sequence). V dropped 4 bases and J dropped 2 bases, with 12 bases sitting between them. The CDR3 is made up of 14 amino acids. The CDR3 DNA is TGTGCCAGCAGCTCACCGGGACAAGCCTACGAGCAGTACTTC. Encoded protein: CASSSPGQAYEQYF.

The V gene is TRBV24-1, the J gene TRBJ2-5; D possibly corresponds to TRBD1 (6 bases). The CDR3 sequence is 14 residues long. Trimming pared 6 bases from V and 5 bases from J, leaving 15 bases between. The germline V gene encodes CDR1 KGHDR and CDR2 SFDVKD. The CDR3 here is CATSHHHRDETQYF. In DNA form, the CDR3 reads TGTGCCACCAGTCACCATCACAGGGACGAGACCCAGTACTTC.

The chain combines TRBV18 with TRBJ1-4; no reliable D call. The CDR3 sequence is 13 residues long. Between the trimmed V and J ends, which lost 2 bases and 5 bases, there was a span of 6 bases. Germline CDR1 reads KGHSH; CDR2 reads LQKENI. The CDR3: CASSPSGNEKLFF. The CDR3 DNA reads TGTGCCAGCTCACCATCGGGGAATGAAAAACTGTTTTTT.

CDR3 amino acids: CASSPLVVTEAFF. In DNA, the CDR3 is TGTGCCAGCAGTCCCCTGGTAGTTACTGAAGCTTTCTTT. V and J are TRBV12-3 or TRBV12-4 and TRBJ1-1; D gene uncertain. Trimming pared 5 bases from V and 5 bases from J, leaving 12 bases between. The CDR3 runs 13 residues.

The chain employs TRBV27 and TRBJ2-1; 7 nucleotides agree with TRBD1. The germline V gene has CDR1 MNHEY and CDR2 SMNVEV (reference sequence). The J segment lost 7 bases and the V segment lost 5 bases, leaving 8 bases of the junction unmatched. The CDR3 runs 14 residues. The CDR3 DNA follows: TGTGCCAGCAGTACGTTGACAGGGTTTAATGAGCAGTTCTTC. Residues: CASSTLTGFNEQFF.

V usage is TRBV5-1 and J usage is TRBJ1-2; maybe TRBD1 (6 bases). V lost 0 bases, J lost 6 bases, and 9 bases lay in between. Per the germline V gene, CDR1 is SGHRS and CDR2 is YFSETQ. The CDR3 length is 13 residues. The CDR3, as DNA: TGCGCCAGCAGCTTGGAGGCAGGGGATGGCTACACCTTC. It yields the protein CASSLEAGDGYTF.

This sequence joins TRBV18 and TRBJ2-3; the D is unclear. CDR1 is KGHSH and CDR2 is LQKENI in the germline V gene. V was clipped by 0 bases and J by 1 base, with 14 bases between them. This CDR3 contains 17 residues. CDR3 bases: TGTGCCAGCTCACCACCGAATCTGATCTCGGGCACAGATACGCAGTATTTT. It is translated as CASSPPNLISGTDTQYF.

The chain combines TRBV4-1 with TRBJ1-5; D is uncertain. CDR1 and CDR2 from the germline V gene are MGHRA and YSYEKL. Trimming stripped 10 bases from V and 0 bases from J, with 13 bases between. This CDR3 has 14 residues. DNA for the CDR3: TGCGCCACCGGGGTAGACATTAGCAATCAGCCCCAGCATTTT. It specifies CATGVDISNQPQHF.

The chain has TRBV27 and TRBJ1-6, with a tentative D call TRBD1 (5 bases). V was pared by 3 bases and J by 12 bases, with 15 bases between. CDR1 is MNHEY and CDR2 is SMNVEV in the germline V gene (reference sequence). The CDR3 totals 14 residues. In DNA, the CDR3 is TGTGCCAGCAGTTTCGACAGAACCTCGGGACCCCTCCACTTT. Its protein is CASSFDRTSGPLHF.

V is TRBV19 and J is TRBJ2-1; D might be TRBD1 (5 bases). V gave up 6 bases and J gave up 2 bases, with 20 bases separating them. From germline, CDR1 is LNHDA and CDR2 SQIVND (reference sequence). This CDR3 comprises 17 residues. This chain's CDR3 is CASSLQDTAFTYNEQFF. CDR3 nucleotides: TGTGCCAGTAGCCTCCAGGACACGGCTTTTACCTACAATGAGCAGTTCTTC.

CDR3 sequence (DNA): TGTGCCAGCAGCCCCGGGACAGGGCATCAGCCCCAGCATTTT. Its translation is CASSPGTGHQPQHF. This chain links TRBV7-2 with TRBJ1-5; 9 bases align to TRBD1. Germline V gene lookup returns CDR1 SGHTA and CDR2 FQGNSA. V was pared by 5 bases and J by 5 bases, with 4 bases of the junction left unmatched. The CDR3 extends over 14 amino acids.

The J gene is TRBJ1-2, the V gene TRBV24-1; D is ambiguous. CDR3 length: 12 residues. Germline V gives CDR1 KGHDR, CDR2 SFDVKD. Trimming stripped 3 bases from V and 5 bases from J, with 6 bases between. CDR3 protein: CATSDGAYGYTF. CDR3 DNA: TGTGCCACCAGTGATGGAGCGTATGGCTACACCTTC.

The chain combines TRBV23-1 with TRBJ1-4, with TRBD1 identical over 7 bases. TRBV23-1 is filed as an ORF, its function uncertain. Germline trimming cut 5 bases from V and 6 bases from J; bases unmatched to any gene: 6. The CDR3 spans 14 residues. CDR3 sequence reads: CASSTQGVYEKLFF. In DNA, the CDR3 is TGCGCCAGCAGTACCCAGGGGGTGTATGAAAAACTGTTTTTT.

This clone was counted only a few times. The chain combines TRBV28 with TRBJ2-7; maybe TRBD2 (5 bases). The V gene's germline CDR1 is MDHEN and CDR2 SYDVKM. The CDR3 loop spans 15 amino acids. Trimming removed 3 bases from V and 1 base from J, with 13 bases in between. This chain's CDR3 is CASSLWRTVSYEQYF. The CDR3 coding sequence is TGTGCCAGCAGTTTGTGGAGGACTGTTTCCTACGAGCAGTACTTC.

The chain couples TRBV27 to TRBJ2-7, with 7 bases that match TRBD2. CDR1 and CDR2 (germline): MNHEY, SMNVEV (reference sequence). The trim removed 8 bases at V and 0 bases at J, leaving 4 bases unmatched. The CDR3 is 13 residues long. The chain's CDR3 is CASGAGSSYEQYF. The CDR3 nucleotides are TGTGCCAGCGGAGCGGGGAGCTCCTACGAGCAGTACTTC.

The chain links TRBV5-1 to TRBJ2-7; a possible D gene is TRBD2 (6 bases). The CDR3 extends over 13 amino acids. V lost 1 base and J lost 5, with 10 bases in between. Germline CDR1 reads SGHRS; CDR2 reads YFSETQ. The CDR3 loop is CASSLTSSNEQYF. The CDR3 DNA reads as TGCGCCAGCAGCTTGACTAGCAGTAACGAGCAGTACTTC.